Following are 32 T cell receptor beta chains from one sample sequenced in a study of blood T cell repertoires in COVID-19. The assay was immunoSEQ multiplex PCR, and TCRdb's table has in-frame clones only and misses some. The sample includes under 85,000 clones, roughly nine tenths of them seen just once. The sequencing input was peripheral blood. The origin of the receptors is a man older than 75 in a cohort sampled during active COVID-19.

This clone was seen only once. Additional DNA sequences in this sample encode the identical CDR3. DNA for the CDR3: TGTGCCAGCAGCCACACCTACGAGCAGTACTTC. Its protein product is CASSHTYEQYF. V is TRBV3-1 (or the pseudogene TRBV3-2) and J is TRBJ2-7; D is unclear. V lost 3 bases and J 2 bases, leaving 2 bases between the germline ends. Germline loops: CDR1 LGHDT, CDR2 YNNKEL (reference sequence). This CDR3 spans 11 amino acids.

The chain uses TRBV7-3 and TRBJ2-1, with a possible D match to TRBD1 (5 bases). The V gene's germline CDR1 is SGHTA and CDR2 FQGTGA. Trimming pared 5 bases from V and 3 bases from J, leaving 11 bases between. This CDR3 is 14 amino acids long. CDR3 in amino acids: CASSLGVVYNEQFF. The CDR3 region has the DNA TGTGCCAGCAGCCTAGGGGTGGTCTACAATGAGCAGTTCTTC. The full variable domain, in which reference TRBV7-3 and TRBJ2-1 provide the parts outside the CDR3, is GAGVSQTPSNKVTEKGKYVELRCDPISGHTALYWYRQSLGQGPEFLIYFQGTGAADDSGLPNDRFFAVRPEGSVSTLKIQRTERGDSAVYLCASSLGVVYNEQFFGPGTRLTVL.

The rearrangement links TRBV10-3 to TRBJ2-3; the match to TRBD2 covers 10 bases. V shed 7 bases, J shed 2 bases, and the junction held 15 bases outside the gene matches. The length of the CDR3 is 18 residues. The germline V gene has CDR1 ENHRY and CDR2 SYGVKD. CDR3: CAIKVRLAGVVPTDTQYF. CDR3 coding DNA: TGTGCCATCAAGGTTCGGCTAGCGGGGGTGGTCCCCACAGATACGCAGTATTTT.

V and J are TRBV6-5 and TRBJ2-3; 8 positions agree with TRBD1. V shed 8 bases and J 1 base; nucleotides not matched to a gene: 8. The CDR3 runs to 15 residues. CDR1 is MNHEY, CDR2 SVGAGI, per germline. The CDR3 region is CASRTGTGRTDTQYF. In nucleotides, the CDR3 is TGTGCCAGCCGTACCGGGACAGGACGCACAGATACGCAGTATTTT.

J is TRBJ2-7 and V is TRBV7-7; the D is unclear. V shed 2 bases and J shed 6 bases, with 11 bases lying between them. The CDR3 consists of 13 residues. CDR1 SSHAT and CDR2 FNYEAQ come from the germline V gene (reference sequence). The CDR3 sequence: CASSLSVTGEQYF. The CDR3, as DNA: TGTGCCAGCAGCTTATCGGTTACGGGCGAGCAGTACTTC. The full variable domain, rest sourced from reference TRBV7-7 and TRBJ2-7, is GAGVSQSPRYKVTKRGQDVTLRCDPISSHATLYWYQQALGQGPEFLTYFNYEAQPDKSGLPSDRFSAERPEGSISTLTIQRTEQRDSAMYRCASSLSVTGEQYFGPGTRLTVT.

The chain has TRBV7-2 and TRBJ2-7; 10 bases fit TRBD2. V dropped 6 bases and J dropped 6; count of bases not matched to a gene: 11. The CDR3 sequence is 15 residues long. Germline V gives CDR1 SGHTA, CDR2 FQGNSA. As DNA, the CDR3 is TGTGCCAGCAGACCCTTGGAGCGGGGGGGCCGCGAGCAGTACTTC. Protein product: CASRPLERGGREQYF.

V is TRBV25-1 and J is TRBJ2-2; a weak D match, TRBD2 (6 bases). Trimming pared 1 base from V and 4 bases from J, leaving 16 bases between. The CDR3 loop spans 17 amino acids. Per germline, CDR1 MGHDK and CDR2 SYGVNS. DNA of the CDR3: TGTGCCAGCAGTGAATTCCTAGCGACTCAACTCACCGGGGAGCTGTTTTTT. Its protein product is CASSEFLATQLTGELFF.

This chain joins TRBV7-9 and TRBJ1-5; no definite D call. This CDR3 is built from 16 residues. Per the germline V gene, CDR1 is SEHNR and CDR2 is FQNEAQ (reference sequence). Trimming took off 4 bases at V and 4 bases at J, with 17 bases between the two ends. Written as DNA, the CDR3 is TGTGCCAGCAGCTCCCTTAGAGGAGGAGGAAATCAGCCCCAGCATTTT. It specifies CASSSLRGGGNQPQHF.

J is TRBJ1-6 and V is TRBV6-5; perhaps TRBD1 as D (6 bases). The ends were cut back, 10 bases at V and 4 bases at J, with 17 bases in the middle. Germline CDR1 MNHEY, CDR2 SVGAGI. The CDR3 sequence is 15 residues long. The CDR3 region has the DNA TGTGCCACTAGGGGGTCGGCAGATTATAATTCACCCCTCCACTTT. This gives the protein CATRGSADYNSPLHF.

The chain has TRBV6-6 and TRBJ2-3; 7 nucleotides match TRBD2. The length of the CDR3 is 15 residues. With 7 bases clipped from V and 1 base from J, the junction kept 8 bases outside the gene matches. The germline V gene encodes CDR1 MNHNY and CDR2 SVGAGI (reference sequence). The DNA for the CDR3 is TGTGCCAGCACCTCCCTACGGGGGGGCACAGATACGCAGTATTTT. Protein: CASTSLRGGTDTQYF.

V gene TRBV27 combines with J gene TRBJ1-3; D is perhaps TRBD1 (5 bases). The V gene's germline CDR1 is MNHEY and CDR2 SMNVEV (reference sequence). This CDR3 is 15 amino acids long. Trimming took off 4 bases at V and 3 bases at J, with 13 bases between the two ends. CDR3 loop: CASSSATEFGNTIYF. CDR3 DNA sequence: TGTGCCAGCAGTTCCGCGACAGAATTTGGAAACACCATATATTTT.

The chain recombines TRBV6-5 with TRBJ1-5, with D unresolved. The CDR3 totals 13 residues. The germline V gene encodes CDR1 MNHEY and CDR2 SVGAGI. The V end was cut by 2 bases, the J end by 7 bases, with 9 bases between. The CDR3 reads CASSYEVGQPQHF. The CDR3 coding sequence is TGTGCCAGCAGTTACGAGGTCGGGCAGCCCCAGCATTTT.

The rearrangement joins TRBV9 to TRBJ1-4, with a weak D call TRBD1 (5 bases). The CDR3 runs 15 residues. The germline V gene encodes CDR1 SGDLS and CDR2 YYNGEE. The V and J ends lost 4 bases and 3 bases respectively, with 13 bases between them. CDR3 DNA: TGTGCCAGCAGCCCTAATGGGGGGGCTAATGAAAAACTGTTTTTT. Protein product: CASSPNGGANEKLFF.

In this sample, this clone turned up once. This chain links TRBV5-1 with TRBJ1-2; 9 positions agree with TRBD1. CDR3 length: 14 amino acids. CDR1 and CDR2 from the germline V gene are SGHRS and YFSETQ. V lost 4 bases and J lost 4; bases outside the gene matches: 5. This CDR3 reads CASSETGGPYGYTF. DNA of the CDR3: TGCGCCAGCAGCGAGACAGGGGGACCCTATGGCTACACCTTC.

The chain uses TRBV21-1 and TRBJ2-7; the listed D gene, TRBD2, was not tested against the DNA. TRBV21-1 is marked as a pseudogene. The CDR3 consists of 17 residues. The CDR3 spells CASSKAPREDGSYEQYF. CDR3 DNA: TGTGCCAGCAGCAAAGCCCCTAGAGAGGATGGCTCCTACGAGCAGTACTTC.

The V and J genes are TRBV5-1 and TRBJ1-6; 9 bases line up with TRBD1. Germline V gene sequence: CDR1 SGHRS, CDR2 YFSETQ. V shed 8 bases and J 8 bases; nucleotides not matched to a gene: 5. CDR3 length equals 13 residues. CDR3 region: CASQGQGYSPLHF. CDR3 DNA sequence: TGCGCCAGTCAAGGACAGGGGTATTCACCCCTCCACTTT.

The rearrangement links TRBV6-5 to TRBJ1-2, with 7 positions matching TRBD1. J lost 7 bases, V lost 6 bases, and 8 bases had no gene match. The germline CDR1 and CDR2 sequences are MNHEY and SVGAGI. The CDR3 is 13 residues long. CDR3 sequence: CASSPGTVGGYTF. CDR3 bases: TGTGCCAGCAGCCCCGGGACAGTCGGTGGCTACACCTTC.

This clone was counted a single time. J is TRBJ2-7 and V is TRBV9, with no clear D. The CDR3 contains 14 residues. The germline V and J ends were trimmed by 4 bases and 2 bases, with 13 bases remaining between them. CDR1 SGDLS and CDR2 YYNGEE come from the germline V gene. CDR3 loop: CASSRMALAYEQYF. DNA of the CDR3: TGTGCCAGCAGCCGCATGGCTCTCGCCTACGAGCAGTACTTC.

This chain joins TRBV5-1 and TRBJ1-1; D possibly corresponds to TRBD1 (5 bases). Germline V gene lookup returns CDR1 SGHRS and CDR2 YFSETQ. This CDR3 region has 15 residues. With 0 bases removed from V and 1 base from J, the gap between germline ends came to 10 bases. CDR3 amino acids: CASSLERQPNTEAFF. The CDR3 bases are TGCGCCAGCAGCTTGGAACGACAGCCGAACACTGAAGCTTTCTTT.

CDR3 coding DNA: TGTGCCAGCAGCTTGGTACGAGCCGGGGAGCTGTTTTTT. It translates to CASSLVRAGELFF. This rearrangement joins TRBV5-8 to TRBJ2-2, with D unclear. The CDR3 loop spans 13 amino acids. V was pared by 0 bases and J by 6 bases, with 6 bases between. The germline V gene encodes CDR1 SGHTS and CDR2 YDEGEE.

CDR3 sequence reads: CASSGRDSGTGELFF. The CDR3 DNA follows: TGTGCCAGCAGCGGCCGGGACTCCGGCACCGGGGAGCTGTTTTTT. V gene TRBV5-4 combines with J gene TRBJ2-2, with D possibly matching TRBD2 (6 bases). Germline V CDR1 and CDR2: SGHNT, YYREEE (reference sequence). V lost 4 bases to trimming and J lost 4 bases, with 14 bases between them. CDR3 length equals 15 residues.

This chain joins TRBV6-2 or TRBV6-3 and TRBJ2-7; maybe TRBD1 (6 bases). Trimming shortened V by 4 bases and J by 1 base, and 14 bases separated the two germline ends. The CDR3 runs 15 residues. In germline, CDR1 is MNHEY, CDR2 SVGEGT. CDR3 protein: CASSSPPDSSYEQYF. In DNA form, the CDR3 reads TGTGCCAGCAGTTCACCCCCGGACAGTTCCTACGAGCAGTACTTC.

This clone has more than one count but fewer than ten. The CDR3 nucleotides read TGTGCCAGCAGTGAGTTCGGTTATAGCAATCAGCCCCAGCATTTT. Protein: CASSEFGYSNQPQHF. The V call is TRBV6-1, the J call TRBJ1-5; D remains ambiguous. Germline-derived CDR1 and CDR2 are MNHNS and SASEGT. The CDR3 totals 15 residues. Trimming took 3 bases from V and 0 from J, leaving 9 bases between them.

The chain carries TRBV6-5 and TRBJ2-1, with 8 bases that match TRBD2. Unmatched junction bases numbered 8, after V lost 6 bases and J lost 7 bases. This CDR3 contains 14 residues. The germline CDR1 and CDR2 sequences are MNHEY and SVGAGI. The DNA for the CDR3 is TGTGCCAGCAGGACGGGGGGGCCAGAGAATGAGCAGTTCTTC. Its translation is CASRTGGPENEQFF.

The chain combines TRBV5-1 with TRBJ2-1; no clear D. CDR3 size: 14 residues. With 1 base removed from V and 7 bases from J, the gap between germline ends came to 12 bases. Per germline, CDR1 SGHRS and CDR2 YFSETQ. CDR3 sequence reads: CASSLIRNQNEQFF. As DNA, the CDR3 is TGCGCCAGCAGCTTGATCCGCAACCAGAATGAGCAGTTCTTC.

CDR3 DNA: TGCGCCAGCAGCTTGGCCGGACAGACCTACGAGCAGTACTTC. Protein: CASSLAGQTYEQYF. The chain joins TRBV5-1 to TRBJ2-7; a weak D match, TRBD1 (6 bases). Germline V lookup: CDR1 SGHRS, CDR2 YFSETQ. The length of the CDR3 is 14 residues. Deletions cut 0 bases from V and 2 bases from J, with 9 bases between. Full variable domain (remainder filled in from reference TRBV5-1 and TRBJ2-7): KAGVTQTPRYLIKTRGQQVTLSCSPISGHRSVSWYQQTPGQGLQFLFEYFSETQRNKGNFPGRFSGRQFSNSRSEMNVSTLELGDSALYLCASSLAGQTYEQYFGPGTRLTVT.

The V call is TRBV7-2, the J call TRBJ2-3; maybe TRBD2 (6 bases). Germline-derived CDR1 and CDR2 are SGHTA and FQGNSA. This CDR3 has 13 amino acids. V lost 4 bases, J lost 10 bases, and 15 bases lay in between. This chain's CDR3 is CASSSGTQESQYF. DNA for the CDR3: TGTGCCAGCAGCTCCGGGACTCAGGAGTCGCAGTATTTT. Full variable domain (missing parts from reference TRBV7-2 and TRBJ2-3): GAGVSQSPSNKVTEKGKDVELRCDPISGHTALYWYRQSLGQGLEFLIYFQGNSAPDKSGLPSDRFSAERTGGSVSTLTIQRTQQEDSAVYLCASSSGTQESQYFGPGTRLTVL.

This clone was seen more than once but under ten times. The chain uses TRBV27 and TRBJ1-4; D perhaps matches TRBD1 (5 bases). Germline CDR1 and CDR2: MNHEY and SMNVEV (reference sequence). The CDR3 length is 15 residues. V was shortened by 8 bases and J by 4 bases, with 17 bases between the two germline ends. CDR3 sequence: CASRAGRQYNEKLFF. The CDR3 DNA sequence: TGTGCCAGCCGCGCCGGTAGACAGTATAATGAAAAACTGTTTTTT.

The chain couples TRBV20-1 to TRBJ2-3; D might be TRBD2 (5 bases). Germline V CDR1 and CDR2: DFQATT, SNEGSKA (reference sequence). The CDR3 consists of 10 residues. Trimming took 5 bases from V and 5 from J, leaving 5 bases between them. The CDR3, as DNA: TGCAGTGCTCGGGAAGATACGCAGTATTTT. Protein product: CSAREDTQYF.

V and J are TRBV9 and TRBJ1-4; 8 nucleotides agree with TRBD1. V trimming: 4 bases; J trimming: 2 bases; junction bases outside the gene matches: 13. The CDR3 extends over 18 amino acids. Germline CDR1 SGDLS, CDR2 YYNGEE. CDR3 sequence: CASSRGAGGSKTNEKLFF. The CDR3 region has the DNA TGTGCCAGCAGCCGGGGGGCAGGGGGCAGTAAGACTAATGAAAAACTGTTTTTT.

The chain carries TRBV4-1 and TRBJ2-7; D is perhaps TRBD1 (5 bases). V was pared by 3 bases and J by 4 bases, with 16 bases between. This CDR3 spans 15 amino acids. Germline V gene sequence: CDR1 MGHRA, CDR2 YSYEKL. CDR3 nucleotides: TGCGCCAGCAGCCAGGAAGGTCAGGGTCCTTACGAGCAGTACGTC. This sequence encodes CASSQEGQGPYEQYV.

This clone has a handful of counts. This rearrangement joins TRBV6-6 to TRBJ1-4; no firm D call. The germline CDR1 and CDR2 sequences are MNHNY and SVGAGI (reference sequence). V was pared by 4 bases and J by 8 bases, with 8 bases between. The CDR3 contains 12 residues. CDR3 sequence: CASSSGWEKLFF. CDR3 nucleotides: TGTGCCAGCAGTTCGGGATGGGAAAAACTGTTTTTT.